The 25 T cell receptor beta chains listed next were all sequenced from one sample in a study of blood T cell repertoires in COVID-19. Sequencing used immunoSEQ multiplex PCR; TCRdb keeps in-frame clones, though not all of them. The sample has 230,000 or so clones, 80% to 90% seen once; the top ten hold 4% to 5%. The sequencing input was peripheral blood. These receptors originate from a woman in her 40s who had recovered from COVID-19.

This clone appeared once. The chain has TRBV5-6 and TRBJ1-5; tentative D call: TRBD1 (6 bases). Germline loops: CDR1 SGHDT, CDR2 YYEEEE. Trimming cost V 1 base and J 7 bases, with 12 bases left between them. There are 14 residues in the CDR3. CDR3 in DNA: TGTGCCAGCAGCTTGACAGCGAGGGGGCAGCCCCAGCATTTT. Translating it yields CASSLTARGQPQHF.

This clone has ten or more counts. The chain joins TRBV4-2 to TRBJ2-5; unclear D gene. V lost 1 base and J 0 bases, leaving 9 bases between the germline ends. Germline V gives CDR1 LGHNA, CDR2 YNFKEQ. The CDR3 loop spans 15 amino acids. The CDR3, as DNA: TGTGCCAGCAGCCAAGGAGGCGGCAACCAAGAGACCCAGTACTTC. Translated, it gives CASSQGGGNQETQYF.

The rearrangement uses TRBV5-1 and TRBJ2-1, with a tentative D call TRBD2 (5 bases). Germline V gene lookup returns CDR1 SGHRS and CDR2 YFSETQ. CDR3 length: 14 amino acids. Trimming stripped 5 bases from V and 9 bases from J, with 18 bases between. CDR3 coding DNA: TGCGCCAGCAGTGCTAGCCCGGGGATCATTGAGCAGTTCTTC. It specifies CASSASPGIIEQFF.

This clone appeared a single time. The chain is built from TRBV5-8 and TRBJ2-1, with 10 nucleotides matching TRBD2. The CDR3 contains 14 residues. Germline V gene sequence: CDR1 SGHTS, CDR2 YDEGEE. The trim removed 0 bases at V and 10 bases at J, leaving 4 bases unmatched. CDR3 residues: CASSLAGLAIEQFF. The CDR3 coding sequence is TGTGCCAGCAGCTTGGCGGGACTAGCGATAGAGCAGTTCTTC.

This clone was observed a few times. This chain joins TRBV12-3 or TRBV12-4 and TRBJ2-3, with TRBD1 identical over 7 bases. The CDR3 runs to 13 residues. V shed 4 bases, J shed 6 bases, and the junction held 4 bases outside the gene matches. This CDR3 is CASSYGTDDTQYF. The CDR3, as DNA: TGTGCCAGCAGTTACGGGACAGACGATACGCAGTATTTT.

The chain combines TRBV4-3 with TRBJ2-3; no reliable D call. This CDR3 is 16 amino acids long. The germline CDR1 and CDR2 sequences are LGHNA and YSLEER. The germline V and J ends were trimmed by 1 base and 0 bases, with 11 bases remaining between them. The CDR3 sequence: CASSQGPGGSTDTQYF. The CDR3 DNA is TGCGCCAGCAGCCAAGGTCCCGGCGGAAGCACAGATACGCAGTATTTT.

In its sample, this clone was seen once. The chain employs TRBV7-9 and TRBJ1-5; 7 bases agree with TRBD1. The CDR3 runs to 13 residues. Trimming removed 5 bases from V and 7 bases from J; junction bases left unmatched: 5. The V gene's germline CDR1 is SEHNR and CDR2 FQNEAQ (reference sequence). CDR3 sequence reads: CASSQQGKQPQHF. CDR3 nucleotide sequence: TGTGCCAGCAGCCAACAGGGGAAACAGCCCCAGCATTTT.

In nucleotides, the CDR3 is TGTGCCAGCAGTGCGGTCAGGGATTCACCCCTCCACTTT. It encodes CASSAVRDSPLHF. The rearrangement uses TRBV2 and TRBJ1-6; weak D call: TRBD1 (5 bases). Between the trimmed V and J ends, which lost 4 bases and 8 bases, there was a span of 9 bases. The germline CDR1 and CDR2 sequences are SNHLY and FYNNEI. The length of the CDR3 is 13 residues.

The chain employs TRBV24-1 and TRBJ2-5, with 8 bases matching TRBD1. The V gene's germline CDR1 is KGHDR and CDR2 SFDVKD. CDR3 length: 17 residues. Trimming at V came to 2 bases and at J to 0 bases, leaving 7 bases not matched to a gene. Here the CDR3 reads CATSDWEARGHQETQYF. The CDR3 coding sequence is TGTGCCACCAGTGATTGGGAGGCCAGGGGGCACCAAGAGACCCAGTACTTC.

This clone has only one observation. Other DNA variants within this sample encode the same CDR3. The chain recombines TRBV24-1 with TRBJ1-1; 7 bases match TRBD1. V shed 4 bases and J 4 bases; nucleotides not matched to a gene: 8. The germline gives CDR1 KGHDR, CDR2 SFDVKD. The CDR3 length is 15 residues. CDR3 residues: CATSDPRQGSTEAFF. In DNA form, the CDR3 reads TGTGCCACCAGTGACCCTCGACAGGGTAGCACTGAAGCTTTCTTT.

The chain links TRBV30 to TRBJ2-4; the match to TRBD1 covers 8 bases. The CDR3 covers 15 residues. CDR1 is GTSNPN, CDR2 SVGIG, per germline (reference sequence). V gave up 3 bases and J gave up 6 bases; unmatched junction bases: 10. In nucleotides, the CDR3 is TGTGCCTGGAGCCCCCAGGGGGCGGAAAGAAACATTCAGTACTTC. It specifies CAWSPQGAERNIQYF.

The chain recombines TRBV6-2 or TRBV6-3 with TRBJ2-7, with D unclear. V shed 6 bases and J shed 6 bases, with 9 bases lying between them. Looked up from germline, CDR1 is MNHEY and CDR2 is SVGEGT. The CDR3 runs 11 residues. The CDR3 nucleotides read TGTGCCAGCAGCCCTCTAGTCGAGCAGTACTTC. This translates into CASSPLVEQYF.

The rearrangement uses TRBV10-1 and TRBJ2-2; the D is unclear. This CDR3 is 14 amino acids long. Trimming stripped 0 bases from V and 5 bases from J, with 7 bases between. From germline, CDR1 is WNHNN and CDR2 SYGVQD (reference sequence). The CDR3 protein is CASSESIETGELFF. The CDR3 bases are TGCGCCAGCAGTGAGTCAATAGAAACCGGGGAGCTGTTTTTT.

This chain joins TRBV11-2 and TRBJ1-6; 9 bases fit TRBD1. Germline V gene lookup returns CDR1 SGHAT and CDR2 FQNNGV. The CDR3 sequence is 18 residues long. The ends lost 2 bases at V and 8 bases at J; junction bases unmatched: 13. This CDR3 is CASSLRTSLTGGDSPLHF. The CDR3 coding sequence is TGTGCCAGCAGCTTAAGGACGAGCCTGACAGGGGGTGATTCACCCCTCCACTTT.

V is TRBV5-1 and J is TRBJ1-6; 8 nucleotides line up with TRBD1. Looked up from germline, CDR1 is SGHRS and CDR2 is YFSETQ. V was clipped by 0 bases and J by 9 bases; unmatched bases: 5. CDR3 length equals 15 residues. CDR3 residues: CASSLVWDRSSPLHF. The CDR3, as DNA: TGCGCCAGCAGCTTGGTTTGGGACAGGAGTTCACCCCTCCACTTT.

CDR3 coding DNA: TGTGCCAGCTCACCAAAACAGGGAGACACCATATATTTT. Residues: CASSPKQGDTIYF. V usage is TRBV18 and J usage is TRBJ1-3, with D possibly TRBD1 on 6 matching bases. Looked up from germline, CDR1 is KGHSH and CDR2 is LQKENI. V lost 2 bases to trimming and J lost 8 bases, with 10 bases between them. The CDR3 is made up of 13 amino acids.

This sequence joins TRBV6-5 and TRBJ1-1; TRBD1 matches at 8 bases. Germline lookup yields CDR1 MNHEY and CDR2 SVGAGI. Germline trimming cut 6 bases from V and 10 bases from J; bases unmatched to any gene: 7. The CDR3 contains 12 residues. The CDR3 DNA reads as TGTGCCAGCAGCGATAACAGGGGGAGAGCTTTCTTT. Encoded protein: CASSDNRGRAFF.

This chain links TRBV6-5 with TRBJ2-5; D is unresolved. Germline V lookup: CDR1 MNHEY, CDR2 SVGAGI. V was shortened by 6 bases and J by 5 bases, with 10 bases between the two germline ends. The CDR3 sequence is 12 residues long. CDR3 sequence reads: CASRRSPETQYF. In nucleotides, the CDR3 is TGTGCCAGCAGGAGGTCTCCCGAGACCCAGTACTTC.

The rearrangement links TRBV12-3 or TRBV12-4 to TRBJ1-2; D not resolved. V was shortened by 4 bases and J by 7 bases, with 13 bases between the two germline ends. CDR3 length equals 13 residues. CDR3 loop: CASSYEGSGGYTF. The CDR3 coding sequence is TGTGCCAGCAGTTATGAGGGAAGTGGTGGCTACACCTTC.

In its sample, this clone was seen a few times. The chain is built from TRBV6-1 and TRBJ2-1, with TRBD2 matching 8 bases. Germline loops: CDR1 MNHNS, CDR2 SASEGT. CDR3 length: 15 amino acids. With 1 base clipped from V and 2 bases from J, the junction kept 1 base outside the gene matches. CDR3 residues: CASSEEAGAYNEQFF. As DNA, the CDR3 is TGTGCCAGCAGTGAAGAAGCGGGAGCCTACAATGAGCAGTTCTTC.

The chain employs TRBV29-1 and TRBJ1-3; a weak D match, TRBD1 (6 bases). Trimming left V 3 bases short and J 5 bases short, with 11 bases between. The CDR3 sequence is 13 residues long. Germline V CDR1 and CDR2: SQVTM, ANQGSEA. DNA for the CDR3: TGCAGCGTTGAGGGGGCTAGGAGAAACACCATATATTTT. Translation gives CSVEGARRNTIYF.

The CDR3 sequence: CSASRADTQYF. The CDR3 DNA reads as TGCAGTGCTAGTCGGGCAGATACGCAGTATTTT. The chain recombines TRBV20-1 with TRBJ2-3; no clear D gene. CDR3 length: 11 residues. Germline lookup yields CDR1 DFQATT and CDR2 SNEGSKA (reference sequence). V gave up 3 bases and J gave up 4 bases, with 5 bases separating them.

This sequence joins TRBV5-4 and TRBJ2-7; a possible D gene is TRBD2 (7 bases). Germline CDR1 reads SGHNT; CDR2 reads YYREEE (reference sequence). Trimming stripped 5 bases from V and 2 bases from J, with 20 bases between. The CDR3 covers 16 residues. DNA of the CDR3: TGTGCCAGCAGTTTTGATACGGCGGGGGACACCTACGAGCAGTACTTC. It translates to CASSFDTAGDTYEQYF. Supplemented by reference TRBV5-4 and TRBJ2-7, the full variable domain reads ETGVTQSPTHLIKTRGQQVTLRCSSQSGHNTVSWYQQALGQGPQFIFQYYREEENGRGNFPPRFSGLQFPNYSSELNVNALELDDSALYLCASSFDTAGDTYEQYFGPGTRLTVT.

The V and J genes are TRBV2 and TRBJ1-1; the D gene is possibly TRBD1 (5 bases). In germline, CDR1 is SNHLY, CDR2 FYNNEI. The CDR3 is 11 amino acids. The DNA of the CDR3 is TGTGTGGGGGGGGTGAACACTGAAGCTTTCTTT. Protein sequence: CVGGVNTEAFF.

This clone was recorded once. The chain has TRBV5-4 and TRBJ2-6; 7 bases fit TRBD1. The length of the CDR3 is 17 residues. The germline V gene encodes CDR1 SGHNT and CDR2 YYREEE (reference sequence). The junction had 7 bases not matched to a gene; V was cut back by 4 bases and J by 0 bases. Written as DNA, the CDR3 is TGTGCCAGCAGCAGGGACAGACTTTCCTCTGGGGCCAACGTCCTGACTTTC. Protein: CASSRDRLSSGANVLTF.